This T cell receptor beta chain derives from a study of blood T cell repertoires in COVID-19. Study summary: Specimens from acute and convalescent COVID-19 originated in the United States, Italy and Spain. In each case, the material was cDNA or gDNA derived from T cells, B-cell-depleted T cells, or PBMCs.

Per the authors' pipeline: Estimation of nucleated cell counts relied on the amplification of reference gene primers. The method was immunoSEQ multiplex PCR; TCRdb's version includes in-frame clones alone and lacks a portion of them. V, J and clone size were drawn from that table, and D and trimming were deduced from the DNA. The repertoire has around 270,000 clones, roughly nine tenths of them found once; the top ten carry approximately 9.4%. The CDR3 is made up of 15 amino acids. Per germline, CDR1 SGDLS and CDR2 YYNGEE. V shed 3 bases and J 2 bases; nucleotides not matched to a gene: 3. J is TRBJ1-4 and V is TRBV9, with TRBD1 matching 8 bases. The sequencing input was peripheral blood. This sequence was found in a man in his forties or fifties who had recovered from COVID-19. CDR3 nucleotides: TGTGCCAGCAGCGGGACAGGGATGACTAATGAAAAACTGTTTTTT. Its protein is CASSGTGMTNEKLFF. Full variable domain (remainder filled in from reference TRBV9 and TRBJ1-4): DSGVTQTPKHLITATGQRVTLRCSPRSGDLSVYWYQQSLDQGLQFLIQYYNGEERAKGNILERFSAQQFPDLHSELNLSSLELGDSALYFCASSGTGMTNEKLFFGSGTQLSVL.